This T cell receptor beta chain was sequenced in a study of cytomegalovirus exposure and HLA in healthy donors. Study-wide context: Earlier results showed roughly 120 million unique TCR beta sequences derived from roughly 200 million T cells. Genotyping showed roughly 76% of almost 400 donors falling in the Caucasian-associated ancestry cluster. Findings of the study overall: Roughly uniform sequencing depth across donors was assumed, possibly incorrectly.

This clone was seen more than once but under ten times. Its antigen is unknown. Healthy bone marrow donors made up the donor group. The CDR3 totals 16 residues. CDR1 and CDR2 from the germline V gene are SGHTA and FQGNSA. J gave up 3 bases and V 5 bases, and 8 bases lay outside the gene matches. 13 Jbeta primers and 60 Vbeta primers were used for the PCR. This table comes from immunoSEQ multiplex PCR, and its TCRdb copy is limited to in-frame clones, with some not included. The sample yields some 180,000 clones, roughly 74% seen once. Sequenced input: PBMCs. The V call is TRBV7-2, the J call TRBJ2-1; 9 nucleotides line up with TRBD2. This TCR derives from a female donor in good health and CMV-seronegative. This CDR3 is CASSLLGGGGYNEQFF. The CDR3 DNA reads as TGTGCCAGCAGCCTCCTCGGCGGGGGGGGCTACAATGAGCAGTTCTTC.